Below, 18 T cell receptor beta chains from the same sample are listed, as sequenced in a study of cytomegalovirus exposure and HLA in healthy donors. Profiling relied on immunoSEQ multiplex PCR, and the TCRdb table lists in-frame clones only, not all of them. The table lists a few hundred thousand clones, just over 85% of them singletons. Sequenced material: PBMCs. The receptors were gathered from a woman between 18 and 29 years old in good health and CMV-seronegative.

V gene TRBV2 combines with J gene TRBJ1-1; D not resolved. This CDR3 spans 15 amino acids. CDR1 SNHLY and CDR2 FYNNEI come from the germline V gene. Trimming took 3 bases from V and 0 from J, leaving 11 bases between them. CDR3 nucleotides: TGTGCCAGCAGTGATGATCAACAGTTGAACACTGAAGCTTTCTTT. Translation: CASSDDQQLNTEAFF. The variable domain in full, completed from reference TRBV2 and TRBJ1-1, reads EPEVTQTPSHQVTQMGQEVILRCVPISNHLYFYWYRQILGQKVEFLVSFYNNEISEKSEIFDDQFSVERPDGSNFTLKIRSTKLEDSAMYFCASSDDQQLNTEAFFGQGTRLTVV.

V usage is TRBV27 and J usage is TRBJ2-1; 9 nucleotides agree with TRBD2. From germline, CDR1 is MNHEY and CDR2 SMNVEV (reference sequence). The CDR3 extends over 16 amino acids. With 1 base clipped from V and 1 base from J, the junction kept 2 bases outside the gene matches. CDR3 loop: CASSLFAGGSYNEQFF. The CDR3 DNA sequence: TGTGCCAGCAGTTTATTTGCGGGGGGGTCCTACAATGAGCAGTTCTTC.

The chain has TRBV27 and TRBJ2-1; 8 bases fit TRBD1. The CDR3 loop spans 14 amino acids. The junction had 9 bases not matched to a gene; V was cut back by 7 bases and J by 7 bases. CDR1 and CDR2 from the germline V gene are MNHEY and SMNVEV (reference sequence). The CDR3 protein is CASIPWTGRNEQFF. CDR3 DNA sequence: TGTGCCAGCATACCCTGGACAGGGCGGAATGAGCAGTTCTTC.

This clone appeared a few times. The chain couples TRBV6-1 to TRBJ2-5; D is perhaps TRBD2 (5 bases). From germline, CDR1 is MNHNS and CDR2 SASEGT. Trimming took 2 bases from V and 5 from J, leaving 12 bases between them. CDR3 length: 14 amino acids. CDR3 nucleotides: TGTGCCAGCAGTGAACTGAACGGGATTGAGACCCAGTACTTC. Translated: CASSELNGIETQYF.

This chain connects TRBV6-6 to TRBJ2-4, with TRBD1 as a possible D gene (5 bases). The CDR3 is made up of 13 amino acids. From germline, CDR1 is MNHNY and CDR2 SVGAGI (reference sequence). The V end was cut by 4 bases, the J end by 8 bases, with 12 bases between. CDR3 DNA: TGTGCCAGCAGTTCCAGGGAAGGGCACATTCAGTACTTC. It encodes CASSSREGHIQYF.

V usage is TRBV13 and J usage is TRBJ2-5; 9 positions match TRBD1. V was clipped by 5 bases and J by 1 base; unmatched bases: 8. There are 16 residues in the CDR3. In germline, CDR1 is PRHDT, CDR2 FYEKMQ (reference sequence). As DNA, the CDR3 is TGTGCCAGCAGCACGGACAGGGGACGGGGCCAAGAGACCCAGTACTTC. This codes for CASSTDRGRGQETQYF.

This rearrangement joins TRBV6-1 to TRBJ1-1; tentatively, D is TRBD1 (5 bases). V was pared by 10 bases and J by 4 bases, with 13 bases between. Germline V lookup: CDR1 MNHNS, CDR2 SASEGT. CDR3 size: 12 residues. The CDR3 nucleotides are TGTGCCACCAGACCGGGGGGCACTGAAGCTTTCTTT. Protein product: CATRPGGTEAFF.

V usage is TRBV7-3 and J usage is TRBJ2-3; D ambiguous. From germline, CDR1 is SGHTA and CDR2 FQGTGA. V dropped 4 bases and J dropped 0 bases, with 11 bases sitting between them. There are 15 residues in the CDR3. The CDR3 sequence: CASSSYGISTDTQYF. In nucleotides, the CDR3 is TGTGCCAGCAGCTCGTACGGTATTAGCACAGATACGCAGTATTTT.

This chain joins TRBV6-1 and TRBJ2-2, with a tentative D call TRBD1 (6 bases). CDR1 is MNHNS, CDR2 SASEGT, per germline. The CDR3 totals 15 residues. The V and J ends lost 4 bases and 4 bases respectively, with 13 bases between them. CDR3 sequence (DNA): TGTGCCAGCAGTGCAGAGACAGGTTTCACCGGGGAGCTGTTTTTT. Translation: CASSAETGFTGELFF.

This clone came up once. The chain has TRBV5-4 and TRBJ2-3; TRBD2 matches at 9 bases. V lost 4 bases to trimming and J lost 4 bases; unmatched junction nucleotides: 7. CDR1 and CDR2 (germline): SGHNT, YYREEE (reference sequence). This CDR3 contains 15 residues. CDR3 amino acids: CASSTERGVADTQYF. Written as DNA, the CDR3 is TGTGCCAGCAGCACCGAGCGGGGGGTGGCAGATACGCAGTATTTT. The full variable domain, rest sourced from reference TRBV5-4 and TRBJ2-3, is ETGVTQSPTHLIKTRGQQVTLRCSSQSGHNTVSWYQQALGQGPQFIFQYYREEENGRGNFPPRFSGLQFPNYSSELNVNALELDDSALYLCASSTERGVADTQYFGPGTRLTVL.

The chain links TRBV6-5 to TRBJ1-4; D ambiguous. Germline V gene data show CDR1 as MNHEY and CDR2 as SVGAGI. Between the trimmed V and J ends, which lost 6 bases and 12 bases, there was a span of 17 bases. This CDR3 has 13 amino acids. The CDR3 nucleotides are TGTGCCAGCAGAAATAGAGCCGGGTCAGAACTGTTTTTT. This encodes CASRNRAGSELFF.

The chain combines TRBV7-2 with TRBJ1-1; D not resolved. This CDR3 spans 13 amino acids. The V end was cut by 4 bases, the J end by 0 bases, with 6 bases between. Germline V lookup: CDR1 SGHTA, CDR2 FQGNSA. CDR3 sequence: CASSSPLNTEAFF. The CDR3 region has the DNA TGTGCCAGCAGCTCCCCCTTGAACACTGAAGCTTTCTTT.

Only one count was recorded for this clone. V gene TRBV29-1 combines with J gene TRBJ2-1; 7 bases align to TRBD1. This CDR3 has 15 amino acids. V gave up 7 bases and J gave up 8 bases; unmatched junction bases: 17. In germline, CDR1 is SQVTM, CDR2 ANQGSEA. The CDR3 DNA reads TGCAGCGGCACCAGGGGGTTACCCCCCGTCGATGAGCAGTTCTTC. It yields the protein CSGTRGLPPVDEQFF.

This clone was detected only once. The genes are TRBV7-9 and TRBJ2-1; TRBD1 matches 8 bases. The CDR3 covers 13 residues. Germline V gene lookup returns CDR1 SEHNR and CDR2 FQNEAQ (reference sequence). J gave up 7 bases and V 6 bases, and 5 bases lay outside the gene matches. Here the CDR3 reads CASRGTGNNEQFF. CDR3 bases: TGTGCCAGCAGGGGGACAGGAAATAATGAGCAGTTCTTC.

The genes are TRBV5-4 and TRBJ2-7, with D unresolved. CDR1 SGHNT and CDR2 YYREEE come from the germline V gene (reference sequence). CDR3 length equals 11 residues. V was shortened by 0 bases and J by 6 bases, with 4 bases between the two germline ends. CDR3 coding DNA: TGTGCCAGCAGCTTGGGGCCCGAGCAGTACTTC. Translated: CASSLGPEQYF.

The V and J genes are TRBV29-1 and TRBJ2-7, with a possible D match to TRBD2 (6 bases). The V and J ends lost 4 bases and 2 bases respectively, with 9 bases between them. The CDR3 consists of 12 residues. Germline values: CDR1 SQVTM, CDR2 ANQGSEA. The chain's CDR3 is CSVGWGAYEQYF. As DNA, the CDR3 is TGCAGCGTTGGCTGGGGGGCCTACGAGCAGTACTTC.

V usage is TRBV5-1 and J usage is TRBJ2-3; 12 bases are shared with TRBD2. The CDR3 consists of 16 residues. Per the germline V gene, CDR1 is SGHRS and CDR2 is YFSETQ. V shed 4 bases and J 5 bases; nucleotides not matched to a gene: 8. The CDR3 sequence: CASSAPSGGAIDTQYF. DNA for the CDR3: TGCGCCAGCAGCGCACCTAGCGGGGGGGCGATAGATACGCAGTATTTT.

The chain uses TRBV6-5 and TRBJ1-4; maybe TRBD1 (6 bases). Trimming removed 0 bases at V and 6 bases at J, with 11 bases between. Germline V gene lookup returns CDR1 MNHEY and CDR2 SVGAGI. This CDR3 is 15 amino acids long. CDR3 sequence: CASSYSSRGDEKLFF. In DNA, the CDR3 is TGTGCCAGCAGTTACTCGAGCAGGGGAGATGAAAAACTGTTTTTT.